These 28 T cell receptor beta chains came from one sample sequenced in a study of blood T cell repertoires in COVID-19. Clones were read by immunoSEQ multiplex PCR, and TCRdb kept only the in-frame ones, dropping some. The sample includes 68,000 or so clones, roughly 91% seen only once; the top ten take under 0.65%. Specimen: peripheral blood. The receptor source for this set is a man between 45 and 60 years old with COVID-19, enrolled during active disease.

The V and J genes are TRBV4-1 and TRBJ1-3; no clear D. Germline values: CDR1 MGHRA, CDR2 YSYEKL. CDR3 length: 17 residues. Trimming cost V 0 bases and J 0 bases, with 12 bases left between them. The CDR3 nucleotides are TGCGCCAGCAGCCAAGATCAGAGGGCATACTCTGGAAACACCATATATTTT. Its protein product is CASSQDQRAYSGNTIYF.

This clone appeared once. This rearrangement joins TRBV6-2 or TRBV6-3 to TRBJ2-1, with 10 bases identical to TRBD2. The ends lost 5 bases at V and 2 bases at J; junction bases unmatched: 3. Germline V gene data show CDR1 as MNHEY and CDR2 as SVGEGT. CDR3 length: 15 amino acids. The CDR3 sequence: CASSLLAGAYNEQFF. For the CDR3, the DNA is TGTGCCAGCAGTCTTCTAGCGGGGGCCTACAATGAGCAGTTCTTC.

This chain links TRBV7-7 with TRBJ2-2, with D maybe TRBD2 (5 bases). Trimming cost V 0 bases and J 0 bases, with 11 bases left between them. The CDR3 is made up of 17 amino acids. Germline CDR1 and CDR2: SSHAT and FNYEAQ (reference sequence). Written as DNA, the CDR3 is TGTGCCAGCAGCTTAGCGTTTGGAGGCGCGAACACCGGGGAGCTGTTTTTT. Its translation is CASSLAFGGANTGELFF.

The V and J genes are TRBV18 and TRBJ2-5; TRBD1 is a possible D gene (5 bases). The CDR3 contains 13 residues. Germline CDR1 KGHSH, CDR2 LQKENI. V lost 3 bases to trimming and J lost 5 bases, with 10 bases between them. CDR3 amino acids: CASSPSYRETQYF. CDR3 in DNA: TGTGCCAGCTCACCCTCCTACAGGGAGACCCAGTACTTC.

The V gene is TRBV11-2, the J gene TRBJ1-5, with D unclear. Germline CDR1 and CDR2: SGHAT and FQNNGV. This CDR3 contains 13 residues. V lost 1 base to trimming and J lost 2 bases, with 3 bases between them. The CDR3 is CASSLAGNQPQHF. Written as DNA, the CDR3 is TGTGCCAGCAGCTTAGCTGGCAATCAGCCCCAGCATTTT.

The chain links TRBV5-5 to TRBJ2-1, with TRBD2 identical over 9 bases. Germline CDR1 SGHKS, CDR2 YYEKEE (reference sequence). This CDR3 spans 16 amino acids. The J segment lost 6 bases and the V segment lost 4 bases, leaving 11 bases of the junction unmatched. CDR3 DNA sequence: TGTGCCAGCAGCCCGGACGTAGCGGGAGTTGGCAATGAGCAGTTCTTC. Translating it yields CASSPDVAGVGNEQFF. The complete variable domain, with remaining parts taken from reference TRBV5-5 and TRBJ2-1, reads DAGVTQSPTHLIKTRGQQVTLRCSPISGHKSVSWYQQVLGQGPQFIFQYYEKEERGRGNFPDRFSARQFPNYSSELNVNALLLGDSALYLCASSPDVAGVGNEQFFGPGTRLTVL.

The genes are TRBV2 and TRBJ2-1; 9 nucleotides agree with TRBD2. J lost 5 bases, V lost 7 bases, and 6 bases had no gene match. This CDR3 has 14 amino acids. Germline V CDR1 and CDR2: SNHLY, FYNNEI. As DNA, the CDR3 is TGTGCCAGCACCCGGACTAGCGACCACAATGAGCAGTTCTTC. As protein: CASTRTSDHNEQFF.

In DNA, the CDR3 is TGTGCCAGCACCCGGCCCTGGGCGGGCTATGGCTACACCTTC. This gives the protein CASTRPWAGYGYTF. The chain couples TRBV5-6 to TRBJ1-2; D is unresolved. The V end was cut by 6 bases, the J end by 4 bases, with 16 bases between. The CDR3 is 14 amino acids. Germline values: CDR1 SGHDT, CDR2 YYEEEE.

The V and J genes are TRBV5-5 and TRBJ2-3; 10 bases are shared with TRBD2. Germline V gene sequence: CDR1 SGHKS, CDR2 YYEKEE (reference sequence). The CDR3 has 18 residues. Germline trimming cut 0 bases from V and 1 base from J; bases unmatched to any gene: 8. As DNA, the CDR3 is TGTGCCAGCAGCTTGGAAGGAGGGACTAGCGCTGGCACAGATACGCAGTATTTT. Translated, it gives CASSLEGGTSAGTDTQYF.

The V call is TRBV28, the J call TRBJ1-4, with unresolved D. Germline CDR1 and CDR2: MDHEN and SYDVKM. V gave up 1 base and J gave up 7 bases, with 7 bases separating them. This CDR3 is built from 13 residues. CDR3 in DNA: TGTGCCAGCAGTTTATTTCGGGGTGAAAAACTGTTTTTT. Translated: CASSLFRGEKLFF.

This clone came up a few times. CDR3 in DNA: TGCAGCGTTCATTTGCGCGGGAGTACTGGAAACACCATATATTTT. Residues: CSVHLRGSTGNTIYF. The chain recombines TRBV29-1 with TRBJ1-3, with D hard to call. Per the germline V gene, CDR1 is SQVTM and CDR2 is ANQGSEA. This CDR3 is 15 amino acids long. V shed 5 bases and J shed 2 bases, with 16 bases lying between them.

V and J are TRBV4-1 and TRBJ2-5, with D possibly TRBD2 on 5 matching bases. The CDR3 spans 13 residues. The germline CDR1 and CDR2 sequences are MGHRA and YSYEKL. Deletions cut 8 bases from V and 2 bases from J, with 12 bases between. The CDR3 region has the DNA TGCGCCAGCGGCCGAGGGCTGCAAGAGACCCAGTACTTC. Protein: CASGRGLQETQYF.

In this sample, this clone turned up once. The genes are TRBV7-2 and TRBJ2-7, with a weak D call TRBD2 (6 bases). The V end was cut by 2 bases, the J end by 7 bases, with 24 bases between. This CDR3 region has 17 residues. Germline assignment: CDR1 SGHTA and CDR2 FQGNSA. The CDR3 is CASSLTLRAGPGGEQYF. For the CDR3, the DNA is TGTGCCAGCAGCTTAACTCTGAGGGCAGGGCCAGGAGGGGAGCAGTACTTC.

This clone was picked up a small number of times. The chain is built from TRBV2 and TRBJ2-2; D may be TRBD2 (6 bases). Germline CDR1 and CDR2: SNHLY and FYNNEI. Trimming pared 2 bases from V and 3 bases from J, leaving 7 bases between. The length of the CDR3 is 14 residues. CDR3 protein: CASSEQRDTGELFF. DNA for the CDR3: TGTGCCAGCAGTGAACAGCGGGACACCGGGGAGCTGTTTTTT.

The chain carries TRBV27 and TRBJ1-1; perhaps TRBD1 as D (5 bases). This CDR3 comprises 13 residues. Germline V gene sequence: CDR1 MNHEY, CDR2 SMNVEV (reference sequence). V dropped 2 bases and J dropped 6 bases, with 10 bases sitting between them. The CDR3 DNA sequence: TGTGCCAGCAGTTTAGACAGTATCGCTGAAGCTTTCTTT. Protein: CASSLDSIAEAFF.

V and J are TRBV28 and TRBJ1-2; D unclear. Between the trimmed V and J ends, which lost 3 bases and 5 bases, there was a span of 13 bases. This CDR3 has 14 residues. Germline-derived CDR1 and CDR2 are MDHEN and SYDVKM. CDR3 loop: CASSLIGGYYGYTF. The CDR3 bases are TGTGCCAGCAGTTTGATTGGAGGCTATTATGGCTACACCTTC.

The J gene is TRBJ1-5, the V gene TRBV19, with unresolved D. Germline V gene data show CDR1 as LNHDA and CDR2 as SQIVND (reference sequence). The CDR3 length is 12 residues. V was cut by 6 bases and J by 5 bases, with 8 bases left in between. CDR3 in amino acids: CASSARDQPQHF. CDR3 coding DNA: TGTGCCAGTAGCGCTCGGGATCAGCCCCAGCATTTT.

The chain employs TRBV4-1 and TRBJ2-5; D not certain. The CDR3 extends over 15 amino acids. The V gene's germline CDR1 is MGHRA and CDR2 YSYEKL. V was pared by 1 base and J by 4 bases, with 13 bases between. This CDR3 reads CASSQVGPLGETQYF. The CDR3 nucleotides read TGCGCCAGCAGCCAAGTGGGCCCCCTCGGAGAGACCCAGTACTTC.

The rearrangement links TRBV9 to TRBJ2-5; TRBD2 agrees at 8 bases. Per germline, CDR1 SGDLS and CDR2 YYNGEE. CDR3 length: 17 residues. Trimming took 0 bases from V and 2 from J; bases not matched to a gene: 9. In DNA, the CDR3 is TGTGCCAGCAGCGTAGGCAGGGCGGGAGGACCACAAGAGACCCAGTACTTC. Amino acid sequence: CASSVGRAGGPQETQYF.

V usage is TRBV7-2 and J usage is TRBJ2-1; 11 bases fit TRBD2. The CDR3 runs to 15 residues. J was trimmed by 5 bases and V by 5 bases; bases with no gene match: 5. CDR1 is SGHTA and CDR2 is FQGNSA in the germline V gene. The CDR3 loop reads CASSPQGLADNEQFF. CDR3 bases: TGTGCCAGCAGCCCCCAGGGACTAGCGGACAATGAGCAGTTCTTC.

This chain uses TRBV19 with TRBJ2-2, with TRBD2 matching 7 bases. This CDR3 region has 17 residues. Looked up from germline, CDR1 is LNHDA and CDR2 is SQIVND (reference sequence). Unmatched junction bases numbered 9, after V lost 1 base and J lost 4 bases. The CDR3 DNA reads TGTGCCAGTAGTATAGGGTCGGGCTCGGGGGGCACCGGGGAGCTGTTTTTT. Protein: CASSIGSGSGGTGELFF.

The chain is built from TRBV6-6 and TRBJ1-4; TRBD1 agrees at 8 bases. Trimming cost V 5 bases and J 7 bases; bases outside gene matches: 9. This CDR3 has 15 amino acids. Germline CDR1 is MNHNY and CDR2 is SVGAGI (reference sequence). The CDR3 loop is CASSPDGTGVEKLFF. DNA of the CDR3: TGTGCCAGCAGTCCCGACGGGACAGGTGTTGAAAAACTGTTTTTT.

In its sample, this clone was seen once. The J gene is TRBJ2-2, the V gene TRBV28; 9 nucleotides line up with TRBD2. The J segment lost 3 bases and the V segment lost 3 bases, leaving 5 bases of the junction unmatched. The CDR3 has 16 residues. CDR1 is MDHEN and CDR2 is SYDVKM in the germline V gene. The CDR3 here is CASSFHSSGDTGELFF. The DNA for the CDR3 is TGTGCCAGCAGTTTTCACTCTAGCGGGGACACCGGGGAGCTGTTTTTT.

The chain has TRBV20-1 and TRBJ1-3; no clear D gene. This CDR3 is 14 amino acids long. The V gene's germline CDR1 is DFQATT and CDR2 SNEGSKA (reference sequence). Trimming pared 3 bases from V and 0 bases from J, leaving 9 bases between. The CDR3 here is CSASRHSSGNTIYF. The CDR3, as DNA: TGCAGTGCTAGTCGACACAGCTCTGGAAACACCATATATTTT.

A few counts support this clone. This rearrangement joins TRBV11-3 to TRBJ2-1; 7 bases match TRBD2. V was clipped by 1 base and J by 7 bases; unmatched bases: 7. CDR1 and CDR2 from the germline V gene are SGHNT and YENEEA. This CDR3 comprises 15 residues. CDR3 in DNA: TGTGCCAGCAGCTTAGCGGGAGGAACGGGGAATGAGCAGTTCTTC. As protein: CASSLAGGTGNEQFF.

This sequence joins TRBV5-1 and TRBJ2-2; 11 positions match TRBD2. The CDR3 spans 15 residues. V lost 4 bases and J lost 5; bases outside the gene matches: 4. CDR1 SGHRS and CDR2 YFSETQ come from the germline V gene. The CDR3 nucleotides are TGCGCCAGCAGCCTAGCGGGAGGACTGACCGGGGAGCTGTTTTTT. Translating it yields CASSLAGGLTGELFF.

The chain couples TRBV14 to TRBJ2-1; 7 nucleotides line up with TRBD1. CDR3 size: 14 residues. Germline assignment: CDR1 SGHDN and CDR2 FVKESK. V lost 2 bases and J lost 7; bases outside the gene matches: 5. The CDR3 loop is CASSQTSTGNEQFF. The CDR3 bases are TGTGCCAGCAGCCAAACCTCGACAGGGAATGAGCAGTTCTTC.

The rearrangement joins TRBV12-3 or TRBV12-4 to TRBJ1-2; D might be TRBD1 (5 bases). V lost 6 bases and J 6 bases, leaving 14 bases between the germline ends. The CDR3 length is 13 residues. The CDR3 loop reads CASRPTGDDGYTF. DNA for the CDR3: TGTGCCAGCAGACCAACAGGTGATGATGGCTACACCTTC.